The source of this T cell receptor beta chain is a study of blood T cell repertoires in COVID-19. Study-wide background: Italy, Spain and the United States were the sources of the convalescent and acute COVID-19 samples.

Measured with immunoSEQ multiplex PCR; TCRdb has only the in-frame clones, and not every one. The table has tens of thousands of clones, roughly nine tenths seen once. V was pared by 0 bases and J by 5 bases, with 15 bases between. Germline V gives CDR1 SGHNT, CDR2 YYREEE (reference sequence). The CDR3 extends over 15 amino acids. The chain joins TRBV5-4 to TRBJ2-7, with D perhaps TRBD2 (5 bases). The sequenced sample was peripheral blood. The sequence was obtained from a man between 70 and 80 years old with acute or convalescent COVID-19. The chain's CDR3 is CASSLAGISGHEQYF. DNA of the CDR3: TGTGCCAGCAGCTTGGCCGGGATCAGCGGCCACGAGCAGTACTTC.